The 25 T cell receptor beta chains in this list originate from one sample, sequenced in a study of breast tumors, draining lymph nodes, adjacent tissues. Samples came from axillary lymph nodes draining the breast cancer. TCRdb recomputed calls from the multiplex PCR reads with MiXCR, one row per CDR3 protein. The sample has tens of thousands of distinct CDR3 sequences, roughly a fifth seen once. What was sequenced was axillary lymph node tissue. Receptors were obtained from a female donor with breast cancer. Some clones in this sample may be carry-over from other donors' samples.

This clonotype was seen many times. The chain uses TRBV4-3 and TRBJ1-4; 7 nucleotides line up with TRBD1. CDR1 is LGHNA, CDR2 YSLEER, per germline. The CDR3 extends over 13 amino acids. Trimming cost V 4 bases and J 7 bases; bases outside gene matches: 3. This CDR3 is CASSPSGGEKLFF. The DNA of the CDR3 is TGCGCCAGCAGCCCGTCAGGGGGTGAAAAACTGTTTTTT.

This clonotype was found many times. The rearrangement uses TRBV11-2 and TRBJ2-7, with D perhaps matching TRBD1 (5 bases). CDR1 is SGHAT and CDR2 is FQNNGV in the germline V gene. The CDR3 extends over 16 amino acids. Trimming removed 3 bases at V and 3 bases at J, with 18 bases between. The CDR3 here is CASSFKTGASNYEQYF. The CDR3 DNA follows: TGTGCCAGCAGCTTCAAAACAGGAGCCTCTAACTACGAGCAGTACTTC.

This clonotype was observed at least ten times. The gene calls are TRBV11-2 and TRBJ2-2, with D unresolved. V lost 1 base and J lost 3, with 3 bases in between. CDR1 and CDR2 (germline): SGHAT, FQNNGV. The CDR3 spans 13 residues. The CDR3 sequence is CASSLVYTGELFF. In DNA form, the CDR3 reads TGTGCCAGCAGCTTAGTATACACCGGGGAGCTGTTTTTT. Using reference TRBV11-2 and TRBJ2-2 for the parts outside the CDR3, the full variable domain is EAGVAQSPRYKIIEKRQSVAFWCNPISGHATLYWYQQILGQGPKLLIQFQNNGVVDDSQLPKDRFSAERLKGVDSTLKIQPAKLEDSAVYLCASSLVYTGELFFGEGSRLTVL.

This clonotype is medium-sized within its sample. The chain links TRBV4-1 to TRBJ2-5; D perhaps matches TRBD2 (6 bases). Germline V lookup: CDR1 MGHRA, CDR2 YSYEKL. CDR3 size: 13 residues. V lost 6 bases to trimming and J lost 5 bases, with 13 bases between them. The CDR3 reads CASSRLEGETQYF. As DNA, the CDR3 is TGCGCCAGCAGTAGACTAGAAGGGGAGACCCAGTACTTC.

This clonotype was detected a few times. The genes are TRBV28 and TRBJ1-5, with D possibly matching TRBD1 (5 bases). Trimming took 10 bases from V and 5 from J, leaving 12 bases between them. Germline V CDR1 and CDR2: MDHEN, SYDVKM. The CDR3 contains 12 residues. The CDR3 DNA is TGTGCCACGCTTAAGGGGCATCAGCCCCAGCATTTT. It yields the protein CATLKGHQPQHF. Complete variable domain (other parts from reference TRBV28 and TRBJ1-5): DVKVTQSSRYLVKRTGEKVFLECVQDMDHENMFWYRQDPGLGLRLIYFSYDVKMKEKGDIPEGYSVSREKKERFSLILESASTNQTSMYLCATLKGHQPQHFGDGTRLSIL.

This clonotype has at least ten counts. One junction end disagrees with the germline gene, perhaps due to a read error. The V and J genes are TRBV19 and TRBJ2-2; 9 nucleotides line up with TRBD1. Germline V CDR1 and CDR2: LNHDA, SQIVND (reference sequence). This CDR3 contains 12 residues. The CDR3 DNA reads as TGTGCCAGTAGTATGGGGACAGGGTTGCTCGGTTTT. Protein product: CASSMGTGLLGF.

Many counts were recorded for this clonotype. The J gene is TRBJ2-7, the V gene TRBV12-3 or TRBV12-4; D call uncertain. The CDR3 extends over 12 amino acids. V was trimmed by 4 bases and J by 0 bases, leaving 4 bases between them. CDR3 in amino acids: CASSYSSYEQYF. The CDR3 bases are TGTGCCAGCAGTTATAGCTCCTACGAGCAGTACTTC.

The chain couples TRBV10-3 to TRBJ1-1; D remains ambiguous. Trimming took 6 bases from V and 0 from J, leaving 11 bases between them. The length of the CDR3 is 14 residues. Germline-derived CDR1 and CDR2 are ENHRY and SYGVKD. CDR3 bases: TGTGCCATCAGGGGCAGAAGAATGAACACTGAAGCTTTCTTT. It specifies CAIRGRRMNTEAFF.

The rearrangement joins TRBV6-2 or TRBV6-3 to TRBJ1-5; D might be TRBD1 (5 bases). Trimming took 4 bases from V and 1 from J, leaving 14 bases between them. The germline CDR1 and CDR2 sequences are MNHEY and SVGEGT. CDR3 length: 16 amino acids. CDR3 in DNA: TGTGCCAGCAGTTTGGGACCTAATCGGAGCAATCAGCCCCAGCATTTT. Translating gives CASSLGPNRSNQPQHF.

This clonotype was detected ten times or more. V usage is TRBV20-1 and J usage is TRBJ1-2; 9 bases align to TRBD1. Germline CDR1 reads DFQATT; CDR2 reads SNEGSKA (reference sequence). This CDR3 region has 14 residues. The ends lost 3 bases at V and 3 bases at J; junction bases unmatched: 5. CDR3 in amino acids: CSARGGQGDYGYTF. The CDR3 bases are TGCAGTGCTAGGGGGGGACAGGGAGACTATGGCTACACCTTC.

In its sample, this clonotype was seen many times. The chain uses TRBV20-1 and TRBJ2-1; 10 bases are shared with TRBD2. Germline CDR1 is DFQATT and CDR2 is SNEGSKA (reference sequence). The V segment lost 3 bases and the J segment 7 bases; nucleotides outside the gene matches: 9. The CDR3 is made up of 15 amino acids. The CDR3 coding sequence is TGCAGTGCTAGTAGGCTAGCGGGAGTATCTAATGAGCAGTTCTTC. Protein sequence: CSASRLAGVSNEQFF.

A remark on this clonotype: A much larger clone sits a single nucleotide away, making a read error possible. This chain links TRBV7-2 with TRBJ2-2; TRBD2 matches at 9 bases. CDR1 SGHTA and CDR2 FQGNSA come from the germline V gene. CDR3 length: 15 residues. Unmatched junction bases numbered 9, after V lost 8 bases and J lost 5 bases. CDR3 loop: CASRARGRDTGELFF. The CDR3 coding sequence is TGTGCCAGCCGGGCCCGCGGGAGGGATACCGGGGAGCTGTTTTTT.

Remarks on this clonotype: This CDR3 fails to terminate in the conserved phenylalanine or tryptophan, so it likely reflects a read error. The chain couples TRBV4-1 to TRBJ2-5, with a possible D match to TRBD2 (6 bases). V was shortened by 4 bases and J by 0 bases, with 15 bases between the two germline ends. The CDR3 length is 16 residues. Germline V gives CDR1 MGHRA, CDR2 YSYEKL. This CDR3 reads CASSRLGGGYQETQYY. As DNA, the CDR3 is TGCGCCAGCAGCCGCCTCGGTGGAGGGTACCAAGAGACCCAGTACTAC.

This clonotype was counted between two and nine times. V gene TRBV3-1 combines with J gene TRBJ1-3; D not certain. The V gene's germline CDR1 is LGHDT and CDR2 YNNKEL (reference sequence). The V gene lost 0 bases and the J gene lost 4 bases, with 10 bases spanning the gap. CDR3 size: 15 residues. The CDR3 DNA reads as TGTGCCAGCAGCCAAGATATTACAGACGGAAACACCATATATTTT. It codes for CASSQDITDGNTIYF.

A word on this clonotype: This sequence may be a read error, since a much larger clone differs from it by one base. The rearrangement uses TRBV25-1 and TRBJ1-2; D remains unclear. The CDR3 sequence is 12 residues long. CDR1 is MGHDK and CDR2 is SYGVNS in the germline V gene. CDR3 DNA sequence: TGTGCCGGCAGTTCGTCAGGCGATGGCTACACCTTC. Its protein product is CAGSSSGDGYTF.

This clonotype was seen repeatedly, ten times or more. The chain carries TRBV14 and TRBJ2-1, with 8 bases identical to TRBD2. Germline trimming cut 2 bases from V and 5 bases from J; bases unmatched to any gene: 11. This CDR3 has 17 residues. Germline assignment: CDR1 SGHDN and CDR2 FVKESK. CDR3 amino acids: CASSQTSHGRGNNEQFF. DNA of the CDR3: TGTGCCAGCAGCCAAACCTCCCACGGGAGGGGAAACAATGAGCAGTTCTTC.

This clonotype was picked up a small number of times. This chain joins TRBV7-9 and TRBJ1-1; D possibly corresponds to TRBD1 (5 bases). Germline CDR1 SEHNR, CDR2 FQNEAQ (reference sequence). CDR3 length: 15 residues. The V and J ends lost 1 base and 4 bases respectively, with 13 bases between them. The CDR3, as DNA: TGTGCCAGCAGCTTAGGGGGGGGATGGGGCACTGAAGCTTTCTTT. Translating it yields CASSLGGGWGTEAFF.

The chain couples TRBV28 to TRBJ2-5; D perhaps matches TRBD1 (6 bases). Germline CDR1 reads MDHEN; CDR2 reads SYDVKM. V shed 7 bases and J shed 2 bases, with 11 bases lying between them. CDR3 length: 13 amino acids. The CDR3 loop reads CASNKGVQETQYF. The CDR3 region has the DNA TGTGCCAGCAATAAGGGGGTTCAAGAGACCCAGTACTTC.

Concerning this clonotype itself: A single base separates this from a much larger clone, so it may be a read error. The genes are TRBV19 and TRBJ1-2, with TRBD1 matching over 8 bases. Germline values: CDR1 LNHDA, CDR2 SQIVND (reference sequence). This CDR3 spans 14 amino acids. CDR3 in DNA: TGTGTCAGTAGTAGAGACAGGGGTGGCGGAGGCTACACCTTC. It translates to CVSSRDRGGGGYTF.

This clonotype was seen many times. The chain joins TRBV19 to TRBJ1-6; D call uncertain. Trimming removed 3 bases at V and 8 bases at J, with 14 bases between. The length of the CDR3 is 15 residues. Per the germline V gene, CDR1 is LNHDA and CDR2 is SQIVND (reference sequence). The CDR3 sequence: CASSMLEGDDSPLHF. CDR3 nucleotides: TGTGCCAGTAGTATGTTGGAGGGCGACGATTCACCCCTCCACTTT.

This clonotype was seen at least ten times. The chain couples TRBV5-1 to TRBJ2-3; TRBD2 agrees at 13 bases. The junction had 0 bases not matched to a gene; V was cut back by 2 bases and J by 3 bases. CDR3 length: 15 amino acids. Germline CDR1 SGHRS, CDR2 YFSETQ. As DNA, the CDR3 is TGCGCCAGCAGCTTACTAGCGGGAGGGACAGATACGCAGTATTTT. This sequence encodes CASSLLAGGTDTQYF.

This clonotype was detected only a few times. The rearrangement uses TRBV30 and TRBJ1-2, with TRBD1 matching 7 bases. V gave up 0 bases and J gave up 0 bases; unmatched junction bases: 4. Germline V gene sequence: CDR1 GTSNPN, CDR2 SVGIG (reference sequence). The CDR3 loop spans 15 amino acids. This CDR3 reads CAWSVGTAANYGYTF. DNA of the CDR3: TGTGCCTGGAGTGTCGGGACAGCAGCTAACTATGGCTACACCTTC.

This clonotype occurred a few times. The chain couples TRBV27 to TRBJ2-3, with D unclear. The V gene lost 3 bases and the J gene lost 10 bases, with 14 bases spanning the gap. The CDR3 runs 13 residues. Germline V gives CDR1 MNHEY, CDR2 SMNVEV (reference sequence). The CDR3 DNA is TGTGCCAGCAGTTTCCGAACTAAGTTTGCGCAGTATTTT. Its protein is CASSFRTKFAQYF.

This clonotype was observed many times. V and J are TRBV12-3 or TRBV12-4 and TRBJ2-7; possible D gene TRBD2, 6 bases. The CDR3 runs 14 residues. The ends were cut back, 10 bases at V and 2 bases at J, with 18 bases in the middle. CDR3 amino acids: CATRRAGRTYEQYF. The CDR3 DNA reads as TGTGCCACGCGTCGGGCGGGGCGTACCTACGAGCAGTACTTC.

This clonotype has a count of ten or more. The chain is built from TRBV4-1 and TRBJ2-7; 8 nucleotides line up with TRBD2. V was pared by 6 bases and J by 3 bases, with 10 bases of the junction left unmatched. The CDR3 extends over 15 amino acids. Germline V CDR1 and CDR2: MGHRA, YSYEKL. The CDR3 DNA reads TGCGCCAGCAGAAGTAGGCTAGCGGGCAGCTACGAGCAGTACTTC. Protein sequence: CASRSRLAGSYEQYF.